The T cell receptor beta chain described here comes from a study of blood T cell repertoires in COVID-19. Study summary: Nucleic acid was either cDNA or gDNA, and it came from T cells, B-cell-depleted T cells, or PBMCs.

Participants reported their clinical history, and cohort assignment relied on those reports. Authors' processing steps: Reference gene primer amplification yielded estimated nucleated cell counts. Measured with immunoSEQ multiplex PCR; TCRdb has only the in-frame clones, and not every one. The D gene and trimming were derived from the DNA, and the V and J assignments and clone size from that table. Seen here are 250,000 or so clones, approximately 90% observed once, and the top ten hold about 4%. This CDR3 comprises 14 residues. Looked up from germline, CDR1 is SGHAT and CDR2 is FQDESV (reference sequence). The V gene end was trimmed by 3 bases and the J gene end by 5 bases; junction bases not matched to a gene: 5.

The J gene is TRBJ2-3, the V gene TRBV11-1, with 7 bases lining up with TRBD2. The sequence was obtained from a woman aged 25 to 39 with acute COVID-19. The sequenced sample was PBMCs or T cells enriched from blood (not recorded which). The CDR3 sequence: CASSFLAGEDTQYF. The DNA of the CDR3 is TGTGCCAGCAGCTTTCTCGCGGGAGAAGATACGCAGTATTTT.